This TCR beta chain was observed in a study of blood T cell repertoires in COVID-19. The overall study: The origin of the acute and convalescent COVID-19 samples was the United States, Italy and Spain.

Source study methods: Cell counts per sample came from amplifying reference gene primers. Assay used: immunoSEQ multiplex PCR; TCRdb lists only in-frame clones, some missing. The V and J calls and clone size were taken over from that table, and D and trimming were inferred from the DNA. The table lists roughly 330,000 clones, roughly 90% of them singletons. The CDR3 consists of 17 residues. CDR1 SNHLY and CDR2 FYNNEI come from the germline V gene. Trimming left V 1 base short and J 6 bases short, with 19 bases between. The receptor was isolated from a woman aged 45-59 years with active or convalescent COVID-19. Sequencing used peripheral blood. This sequence joins TRBV2 and TRBJ1-5, with D hard to call. CDR3 nucleotides: TGTGCCAGCAGTGAAGACGCGTACAGCCTTTTTACTCAGCCCCAGCATTTT. This encodes CASSEDAYSLFTQPQHF.